The clone carrying this T cell receptor (beta chain) appeared many times. Antigen: not known. Building the TCR beta libraries relied on iRepertoire HTBI primers, and CDR3 regions underwent Arm-PCR. As handled by the study authors: The samples yielded some 62 TRBV and 13 to 15 TRBJ segments. TCRdb re-analysed the multiplex PCR reads in MiXCR, keeping a single row per CDR3 protein. The authors' filters were not applied to this entry. The sample yields roughly 530,000 distinct CDR3 sequences, 16% seen once. Indicated time point: newly diagnosed GD, antithyroid drugs for less than 3 months. RNA from PBMCs was the source of the TCR library. These data originate in a study of regulatory T cells in long-lasting Graves disease. Study results and limitations: Whereas new patients shared 966 public clonotypes, persistent patients shared more, at 2,741.

Per germline, CDR1 KGHSH and CDR2 LQKENI. V was clipped by 0 bases and J by 4 bases, with 12 bases between them. The CDR3 is 15 amino acids. These sequences were also reported in another study, on T cells in Graves' hyperthyroidism and ophthalmopathy.

The sequence was collected from a woman aged 40 to 65 with Graves disease. This material consisted of peripheral blood mononuclear cells (PBMCs), taken at new diagnosis, from a patient treated with antithyroid drugs. V and J are TRBV18 and TRBJ1-1; D is undetermined. Here the CDR3 reads CASSPPTGWSTEAFF. CDR3 in DNA: TGTGCCAGCTCACCACCGACGGGGTGGAGCACTGAAGCTTTCTTT.